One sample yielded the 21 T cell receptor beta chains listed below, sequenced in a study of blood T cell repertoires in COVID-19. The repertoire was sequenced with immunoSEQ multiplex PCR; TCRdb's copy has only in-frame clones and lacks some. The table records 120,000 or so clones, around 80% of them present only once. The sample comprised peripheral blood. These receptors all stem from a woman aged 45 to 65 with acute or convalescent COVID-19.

The CDR3 here is CAWSTTGGGLFF. CDR3 in DNA: TGTGCCTGGAGTACGACAGGGGGTGGACTGTTTTTT. This chain uses TRBV30 with TRBJ1-4; 9 nucleotides agree with TRBD1. The V gene's germline CDR1 is GTSNPN and CDR2 SVGIG (reference sequence). The CDR3 runs 12 residues. V gave up 2 bases and J gave up 13 bases; unmatched junction bases: 5.

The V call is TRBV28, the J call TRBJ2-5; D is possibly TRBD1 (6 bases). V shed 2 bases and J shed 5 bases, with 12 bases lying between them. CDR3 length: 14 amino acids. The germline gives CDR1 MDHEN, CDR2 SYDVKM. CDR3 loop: CASSLGGGLETQYF. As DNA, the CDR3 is TGTGCCAGCAGTTTAGGTGGGGGCCTTGAGACCCAGTACTTC. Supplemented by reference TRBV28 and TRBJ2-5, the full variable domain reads DVKVTQSSRYLVKRTGEKVFLECVQDMDHENMFWYRQDPGLGLRLIYFSYDVKMKEKGDIPEGYSVSREKKERFSLILESASTNQTSMYLCASSLGGGLETQYFGPGTRLLVL.

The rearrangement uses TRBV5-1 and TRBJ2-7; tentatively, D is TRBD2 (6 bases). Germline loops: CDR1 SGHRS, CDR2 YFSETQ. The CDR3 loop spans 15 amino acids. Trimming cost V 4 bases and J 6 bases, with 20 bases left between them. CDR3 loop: CASSTSAGRSSEQYF. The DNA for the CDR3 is TGCGCCAGCAGCACGTCAGCAGGGAGGTCGAGCGAGCAGTACTTC.

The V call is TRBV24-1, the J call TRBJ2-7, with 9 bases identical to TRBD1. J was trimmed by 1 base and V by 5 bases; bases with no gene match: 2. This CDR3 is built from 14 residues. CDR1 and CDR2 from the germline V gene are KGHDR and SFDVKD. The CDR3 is CATSVGQGSYEQYF. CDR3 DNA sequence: TGTGCCACCAGTGTGGGACAGGGTTCCTACGAGCAGTACTTC.

The CDR3 reads CARRRLLSGGTLYNEQFF. CDR3 DNA sequence: TGCGCCCGCCGCCGACTGCTTAGCGGGGGGACTCTCTACAATGAGCAGTTCTTC. The rearrangement links TRBV4-1 to TRBJ2-1; 10 bases fit TRBD2. V trimming: 11 bases; J trimming: 3 bases; junction bases outside the gene matches: 19. This CDR3 spans 18 amino acids. Germline CDR1 reads MGHRA; CDR2 reads YSYEKL.

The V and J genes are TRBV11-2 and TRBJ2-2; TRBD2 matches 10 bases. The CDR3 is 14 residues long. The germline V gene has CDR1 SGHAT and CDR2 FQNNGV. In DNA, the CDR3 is TGTGCTAACCCACAAGCGGGGGGGACCGGGGAGCTGTTTTTT. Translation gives CANPQAGGTGELFF.

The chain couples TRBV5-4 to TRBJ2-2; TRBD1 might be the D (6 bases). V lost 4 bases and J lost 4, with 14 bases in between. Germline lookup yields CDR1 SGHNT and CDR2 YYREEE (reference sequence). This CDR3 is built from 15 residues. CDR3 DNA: TGTGCCAGCAGCCGACCAGGGGTCCCCACCGGGGAGCTGTTTTTT. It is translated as CASSRPGVPTGELFF.

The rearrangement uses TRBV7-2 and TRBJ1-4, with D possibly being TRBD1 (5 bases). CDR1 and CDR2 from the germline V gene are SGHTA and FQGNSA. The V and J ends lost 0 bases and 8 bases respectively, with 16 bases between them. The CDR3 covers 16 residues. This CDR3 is CASSLAGAGFGEKLFF. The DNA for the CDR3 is TGTGCCAGCAGCTTAGCCGGGGCGGGGTTCGGAGAAAAACTGTTTTTT.

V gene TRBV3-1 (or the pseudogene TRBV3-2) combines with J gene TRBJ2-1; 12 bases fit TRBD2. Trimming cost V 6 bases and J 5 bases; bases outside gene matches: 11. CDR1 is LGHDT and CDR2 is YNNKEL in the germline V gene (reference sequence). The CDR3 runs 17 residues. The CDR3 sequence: CASSPTSGGPVHNEQFF. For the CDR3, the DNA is TGTGCCAGCAGTCCCACTAGCGGGGGGCCGGTCCACAATGAGCAGTTCTTC.

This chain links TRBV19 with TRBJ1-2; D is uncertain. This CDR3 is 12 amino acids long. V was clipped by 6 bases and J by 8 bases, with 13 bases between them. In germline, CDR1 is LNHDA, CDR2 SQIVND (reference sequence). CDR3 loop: CASSGLSGGYTF. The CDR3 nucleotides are TGTGCCAGTAGCGGCCTTTCGGGGGGCTACACCTTC.

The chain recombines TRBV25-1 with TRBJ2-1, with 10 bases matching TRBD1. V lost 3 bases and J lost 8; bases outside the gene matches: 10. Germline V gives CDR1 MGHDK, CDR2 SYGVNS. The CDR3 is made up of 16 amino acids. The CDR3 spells CASSDRDRGSFDEQFF. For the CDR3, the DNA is TGTGCCAGCAGTGACCGGGACAGGGGCTCTTTCGATGAGCAGTTCTTC.

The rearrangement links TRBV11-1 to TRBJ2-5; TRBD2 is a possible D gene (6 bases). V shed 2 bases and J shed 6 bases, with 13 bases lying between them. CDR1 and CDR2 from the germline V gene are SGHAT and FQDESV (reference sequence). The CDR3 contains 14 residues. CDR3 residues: CASSLSRLEKTQYF. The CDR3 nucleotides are TGTGCCAGCAGCTTATCTCGACTAGAGAAGACCCAGTACTTC.

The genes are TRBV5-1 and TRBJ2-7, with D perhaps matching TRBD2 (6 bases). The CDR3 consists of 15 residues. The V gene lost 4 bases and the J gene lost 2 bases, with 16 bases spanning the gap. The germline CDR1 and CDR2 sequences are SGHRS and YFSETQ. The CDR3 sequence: CASSLPWDSTYEQYF. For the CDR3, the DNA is TGCGCCAGCAGCCTCCCTTGGGACTCAACCTACGAGCAGTACTTC. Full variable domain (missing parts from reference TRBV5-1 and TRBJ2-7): KAGVTQTPRYLIKTRGQQVTLSCSPISGHRSVSWYQQTPGQGLQFLFEYFSETQRNKGNFPGRFSGRQFSNSRSEMNVSTLELGDSALYLCASSLPWDSTYEQYFGPGTRLTVT.

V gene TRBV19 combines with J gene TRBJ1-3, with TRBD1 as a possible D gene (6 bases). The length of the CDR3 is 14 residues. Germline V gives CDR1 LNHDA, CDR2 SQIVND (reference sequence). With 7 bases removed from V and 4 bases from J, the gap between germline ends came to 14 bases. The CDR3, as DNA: TGTGCCAGTACCGTCCGGGGGGCAGGAAACACCATATATTTT. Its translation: CASTVRGAGNTIYF.

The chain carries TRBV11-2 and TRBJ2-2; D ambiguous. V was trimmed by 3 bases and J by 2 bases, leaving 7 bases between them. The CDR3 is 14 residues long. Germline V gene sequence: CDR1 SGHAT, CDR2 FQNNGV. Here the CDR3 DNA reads TGTGCCAGCAGCTTTGGAGTCAACACCGGGGAGCTGTTTTTT. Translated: CASSFGVNTGELFF.

CDR3 in DNA: TGTGCCAGCAGCCAAAATAGGGGAGGAGAGACCCAGTACTTC. Protein product: CASSQNRGGETQYF. This sequence joins TRBV3-1 (or the pseudogene TRBV3-2) and TRBJ2-5; D is perhaps TRBD2 (6 bases). Germline V gene data show CDR1 as LGHDT and CDR2 as YNNKEL (reference sequence). The CDR3 sequence is 14 residues long. Trimming shortened V by 2 bases and J by 4 bases, and 11 bases separated the two germline ends.

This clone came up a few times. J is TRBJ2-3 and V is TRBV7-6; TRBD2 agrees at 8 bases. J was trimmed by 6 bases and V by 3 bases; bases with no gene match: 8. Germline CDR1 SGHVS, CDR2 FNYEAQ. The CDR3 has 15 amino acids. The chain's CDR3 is CASSFRAGVFDTQYF. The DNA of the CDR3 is TGTGCCAGCAGCTTTAGAGCGGGGGTATTCGATACGCAGTATTTT.

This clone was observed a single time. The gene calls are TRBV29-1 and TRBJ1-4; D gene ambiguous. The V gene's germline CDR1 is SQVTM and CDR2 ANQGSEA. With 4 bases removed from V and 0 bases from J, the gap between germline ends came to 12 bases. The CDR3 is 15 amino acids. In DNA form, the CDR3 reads TGCAGCGTTGGCATATCAGGCGCAACTAATGAAAAACTGTTTTTT. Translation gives CSVGISGATNEKLFF.

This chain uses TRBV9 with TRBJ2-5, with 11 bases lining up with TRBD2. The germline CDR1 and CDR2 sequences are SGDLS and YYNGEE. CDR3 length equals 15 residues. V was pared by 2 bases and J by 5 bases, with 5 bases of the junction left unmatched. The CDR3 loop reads CASSVSGGAWETQYF. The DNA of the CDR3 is TGTGCCAGCAGCGTTAGCGGGGGGGCGTGGGAGACCCAGTACTTC.

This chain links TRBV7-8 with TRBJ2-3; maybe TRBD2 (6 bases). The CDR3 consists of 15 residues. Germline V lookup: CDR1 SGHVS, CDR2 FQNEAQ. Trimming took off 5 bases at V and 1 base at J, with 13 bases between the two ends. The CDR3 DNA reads TGTGCCAGCAGCCGAGGGGACTCCCGCACAGATACGCAGTATTTT. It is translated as CASSRGDSRTDTQYF. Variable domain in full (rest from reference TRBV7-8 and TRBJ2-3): GAGVSQSPRYKVAKRGQDVALRCDPISGHVSLFWYQQALGQGPEFLTYFQNEAQLDKSGLPSDRFFAERPEGSVSTLKIQRTQQEDSAVYLCASSRGDSRTDTQYFGPGTRLTVL.

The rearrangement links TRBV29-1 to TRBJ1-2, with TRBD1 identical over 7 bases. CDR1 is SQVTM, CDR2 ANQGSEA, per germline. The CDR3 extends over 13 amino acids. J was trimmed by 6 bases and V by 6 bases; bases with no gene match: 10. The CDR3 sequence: CSVRLTGIDGYTF. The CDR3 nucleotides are TGCAGCGTGCGACTGACAGGGATCGATGGCTACACCTTC.